The T cell receptor beta chain under discussion was sequenced for a study of CD8 T cells in Susac syndrome. cDNA came from about 0.51 to 1 ug RNA primed by random hexamers. TCRdb used MiXCR to reprocess the immunoSEQ multiplex PCR reads, holding one entry per CDR3 protein. The sample has 200,000 to 300,000 distinct CDR3 sequences; just under 95% are singletons. The CDR3 extends over 14 amino acids. The V and J ends lost 2 bases and 8 bases respectively, with 14 bases between them. The germline V gene encodes CDR1 SGDLS and CDR2 YYNGEE. V is TRBV9 and J is TRBJ1-3; no reliable D call. The TCR originated in a human donor with multiple sclerosis. Sequenced material: CD4+ T cells from PBMCs. CDR3 DNA: TGTGCCAGCAGCGTGGCTTCAAGTGGGGACACCATATATTTT. As protein: CASSVASSGDTIYF.